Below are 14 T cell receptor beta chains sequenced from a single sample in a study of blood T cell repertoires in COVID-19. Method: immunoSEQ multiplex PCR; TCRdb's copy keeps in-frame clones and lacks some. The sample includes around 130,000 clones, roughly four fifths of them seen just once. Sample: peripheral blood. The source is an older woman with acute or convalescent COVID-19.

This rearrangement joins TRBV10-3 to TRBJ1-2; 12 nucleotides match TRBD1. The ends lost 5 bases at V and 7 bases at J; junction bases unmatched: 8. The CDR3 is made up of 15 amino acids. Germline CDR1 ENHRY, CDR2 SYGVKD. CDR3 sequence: CAISSGTGGVGGYTF. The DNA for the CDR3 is TGTGCCATCAGTAGCGGGACAGGGGGCGTAGGTGGCTACACCTTC.

CDR3 bases: TGTGCCAGCAGCCCCGTCCGGGACAGGGACACAGATACGCAGTATTTT. Protein: CASSPVRDRDTDTQYF. The chain recombines TRBV7-8 with TRBJ2-3, with 9 bases that match TRBD1. Germline lookup yields CDR1 SGHVS and CDR2 FQNEAQ. V was clipped by 5 bases and J by 2 bases; unmatched bases: 8. The CDR3 loop spans 16 amino acids. The entire variable domain, with the rest obtained from reference TRBV7-8 and TRBJ2-3, is as follows: GAGVSQSPRYKVAKRGQDVALRCDPISGHVSLFWYQQALGQGPEFLTYFQNEAQLDKSGLPSDRFFAERPEGSVSTLKIQRTQQEDSAVYLCASSPVRDRDTDTQYFGPGTRLTVL.

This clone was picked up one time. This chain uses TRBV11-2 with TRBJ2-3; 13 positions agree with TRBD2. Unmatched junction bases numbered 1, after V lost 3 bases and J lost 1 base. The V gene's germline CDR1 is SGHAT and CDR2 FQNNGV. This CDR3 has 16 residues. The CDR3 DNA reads TGTGCCAGCAGCTTTGGGACTAGCGGGGGCACAGATACGCAGTATTTT. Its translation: CASSFGTSGGTDTQYF.

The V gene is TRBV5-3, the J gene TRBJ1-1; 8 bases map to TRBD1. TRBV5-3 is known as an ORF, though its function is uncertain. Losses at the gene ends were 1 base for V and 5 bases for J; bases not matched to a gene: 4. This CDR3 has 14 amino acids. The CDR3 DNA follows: TGTGCCAGAAGCTTGTACAGGGGGATGACTGAAGCTTTCTTT. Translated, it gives CARSLYRGMTEAFF.

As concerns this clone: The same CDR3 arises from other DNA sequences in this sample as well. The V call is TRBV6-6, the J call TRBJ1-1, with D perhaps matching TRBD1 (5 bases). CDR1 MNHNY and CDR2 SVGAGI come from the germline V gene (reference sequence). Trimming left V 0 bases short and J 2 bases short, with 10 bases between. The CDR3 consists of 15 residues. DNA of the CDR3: TGTGCCAGCAGTTACTCAGGGCAGGGTAACACTGAAGCTTTCTTT. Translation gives CASSYSGQGNTEAFF.

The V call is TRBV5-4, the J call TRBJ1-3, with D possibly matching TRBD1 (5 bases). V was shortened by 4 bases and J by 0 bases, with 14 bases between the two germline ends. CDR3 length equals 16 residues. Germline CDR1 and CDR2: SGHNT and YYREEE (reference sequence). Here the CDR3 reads CASSRGGERSGNTIYF. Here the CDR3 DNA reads TGTGCCAGCAGCCGGGGAGGGGAGCGCTCTGGAAACACCATATATTTT.

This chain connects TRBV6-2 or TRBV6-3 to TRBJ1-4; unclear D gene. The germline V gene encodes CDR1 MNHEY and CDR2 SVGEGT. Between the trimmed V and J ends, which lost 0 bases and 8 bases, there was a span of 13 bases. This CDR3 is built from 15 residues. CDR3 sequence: CASSYSSRGEEKLFF. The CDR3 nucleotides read TGTGCCAGCAGTTACTCATCGCGAGGAGAGGAAAAACTGTTTTTT.

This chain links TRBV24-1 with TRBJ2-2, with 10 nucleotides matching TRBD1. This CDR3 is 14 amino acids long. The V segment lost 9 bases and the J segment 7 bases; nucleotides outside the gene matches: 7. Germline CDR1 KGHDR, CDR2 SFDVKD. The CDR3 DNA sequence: TGTGCCACCCAAGACAGGGGGCTGGGCGGGGAGCTGTTTTTT. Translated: CATQDRGLGGELFF.

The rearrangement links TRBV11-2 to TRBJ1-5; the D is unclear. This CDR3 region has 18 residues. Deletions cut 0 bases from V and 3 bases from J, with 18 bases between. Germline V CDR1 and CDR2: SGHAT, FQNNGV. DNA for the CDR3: TGTGCCAGCAGCTTAGATCGGGAGGGCCTGGAACCCAATCAGCCCCAGCATTTT. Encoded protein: CASSLDREGLEPNQPQHF.

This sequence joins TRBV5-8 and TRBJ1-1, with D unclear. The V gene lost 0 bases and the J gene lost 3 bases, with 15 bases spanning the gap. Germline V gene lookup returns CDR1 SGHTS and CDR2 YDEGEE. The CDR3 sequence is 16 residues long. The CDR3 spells CASSLAYSGVDTEAFF. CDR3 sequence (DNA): TGTGCCAGCAGCTTGGCATATTCCGGAGTTGACACTGAAGCTTTCTTT.

This chain's CDR3 is CASSYAPGESSYNSPLHF. The CDR3 bases are TGTGCCAGCAGTTACGCCCCCGGGGAAAGCTCCTATAATTCACCCCTCCACTTT. This rearrangement joins TRBV6-2 or TRBV6-3 to TRBJ1-6; D is uncertain. Trimming left V 2 bases short and J 0 bases short, with 14 bases between. The CDR3 runs 18 residues. CDR1 is MNHEY and CDR2 is SVGEGT in the germline V gene.

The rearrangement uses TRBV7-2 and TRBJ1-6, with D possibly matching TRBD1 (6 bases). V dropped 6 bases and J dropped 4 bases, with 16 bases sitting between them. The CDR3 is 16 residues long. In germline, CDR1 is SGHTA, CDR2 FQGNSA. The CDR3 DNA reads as TGTGCCAGCAGACTCCCCATAGGGGGTTATAATTCACCCCTCCACTTT. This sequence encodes CASRLPIGGYNSPLHF.

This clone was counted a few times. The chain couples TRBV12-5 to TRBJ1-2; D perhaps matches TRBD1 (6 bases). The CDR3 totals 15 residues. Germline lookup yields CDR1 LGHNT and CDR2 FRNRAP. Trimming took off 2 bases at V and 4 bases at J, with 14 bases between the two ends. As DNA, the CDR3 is TGTGCTAGTGGTTTGTCCTTCAGGGGCCCCTATGGCTACACCTTC. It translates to CASGLSFRGPYGYTF.

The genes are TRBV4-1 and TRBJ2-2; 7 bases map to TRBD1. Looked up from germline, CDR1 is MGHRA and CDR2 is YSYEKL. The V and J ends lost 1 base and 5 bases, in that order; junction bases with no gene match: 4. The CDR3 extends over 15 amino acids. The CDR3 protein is CASSQGTGRTGELFF. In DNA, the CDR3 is TGCGCCAGCAGCCAAGGGACAGGCCGGACCGGGGAGCTGTTTTTT.